This T cell receptor beta chain was documented in a study of blood T cell repertoires in COVID-19. Study information: COVID-19 samples collected from the United States, Italy and Spain covered acute and convalescent phases. In each case, the material was cDNA or gDNA derived from T cells, B-cell-depleted T cells, or PBMCs.

This clone was seen a handful of times. This CDR3 has 15 amino acids. With V trimmed by 5 bases and J by 8 bases, 8 bases remained unmatched. Germline lookup yields CDR1 MNHEY and CDR2 SVGAGI. As originally analysed: How many nucleated cells were present was estimated from reference gene primer amplification. TCRdb keeps only in-frame clones here, not all; method: immunoSEQ multiplex PCR. The V and J calls and clone size were taken over from that table, and D and trimming were inferred from the DNA. In the table there are approximately 93,000 clones, around four fifths of which are singletons. The rearrangement links TRBV6-5 to TRBJ1-4; 10 nucleotides align to TRBD1. The specimen sequenced was peripheral blood. The TCR comes from an elderly woman with acute or convalescent COVID-19. The CDR3 region has the DNA TGTGCCAGCAGTAGGGGGGGACAGGGGAAGGAAAAACTGTTTTTT. This gives the protein CASSRGGQGKEKLFF.